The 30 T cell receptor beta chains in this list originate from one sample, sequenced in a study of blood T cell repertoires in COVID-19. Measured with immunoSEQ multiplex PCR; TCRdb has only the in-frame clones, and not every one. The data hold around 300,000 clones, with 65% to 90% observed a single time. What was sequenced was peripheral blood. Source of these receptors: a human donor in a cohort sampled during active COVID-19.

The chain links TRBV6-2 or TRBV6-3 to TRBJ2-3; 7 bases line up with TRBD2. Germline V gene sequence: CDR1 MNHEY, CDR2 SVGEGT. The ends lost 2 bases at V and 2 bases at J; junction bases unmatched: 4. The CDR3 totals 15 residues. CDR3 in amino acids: CASSYGGVHTDTQYF. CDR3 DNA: TGTGCCAGCAGTTACGGGGGGGTACACACAGATACGCAGTATTTT.

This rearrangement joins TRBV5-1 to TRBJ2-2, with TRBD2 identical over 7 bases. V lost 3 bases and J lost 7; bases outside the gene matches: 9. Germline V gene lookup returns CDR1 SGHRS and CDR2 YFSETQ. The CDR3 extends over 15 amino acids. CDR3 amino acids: CASSSAAGAVGELFF. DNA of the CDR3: TGCGCCAGCAGCTCGGCGGCGGGAGCGGTCGGGGAGCTGTTTTTT.

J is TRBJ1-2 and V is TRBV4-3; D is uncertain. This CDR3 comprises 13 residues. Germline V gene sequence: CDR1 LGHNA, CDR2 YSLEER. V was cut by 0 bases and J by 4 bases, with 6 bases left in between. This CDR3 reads CASSQEPLYGYTF. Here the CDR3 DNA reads TGCGCCAGCAGCCAAGAACCACTCTATGGCTACACCTTC.

The CDR3 sequence is CASSYIAGVSYNEQFF. DNA for the CDR3: TGTGCCAGCAGTTACATAGCGGGAGTGTCCTACAATGAGCAGTTCTTC. This chain links TRBV6-2 or TRBV6-3 with TRBJ2-1, with 9 bases matching TRBD2. This CDR3 region has 16 residues. Per germline, CDR1 MNHEY and CDR2 SVGEGT. J was trimmed by 1 base and V by 2 bases; bases with no gene match: 3.

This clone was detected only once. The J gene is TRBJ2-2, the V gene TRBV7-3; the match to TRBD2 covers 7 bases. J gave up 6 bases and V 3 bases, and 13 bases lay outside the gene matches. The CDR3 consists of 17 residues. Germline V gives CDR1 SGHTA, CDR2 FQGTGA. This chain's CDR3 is CASSFGSGPKKSGELFF. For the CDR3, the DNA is TGTGCCAGCAGCTTCGGTAGCGGGCCAAAGAAGTCCGGGGAGCTGTTTTTT.

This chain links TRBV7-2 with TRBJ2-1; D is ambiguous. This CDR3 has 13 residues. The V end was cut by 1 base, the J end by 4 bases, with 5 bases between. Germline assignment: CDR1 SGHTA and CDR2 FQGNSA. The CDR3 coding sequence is TGTGCCAGCAGCTTAGTCGGTTACAATGAGCAGTTCTTC. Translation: CASSLVGYNEQFF.

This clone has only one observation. CDR3 in DNA: TGTGCCAGCAGCTTAGACCAGGGTGCGGAGCAGCCCCAGCATTTT. Protein product: CASSLDQGAEQPQHF. The chain is built from TRBV7-2 and TRBJ1-5, with a weak D call TRBD1 (5 bases). Deletions cut 1 base from V and 7 bases from J, with 14 bases between. The germline gives CDR1 SGHTA, CDR2 FQGNSA. The CDR3 length is 15 residues.

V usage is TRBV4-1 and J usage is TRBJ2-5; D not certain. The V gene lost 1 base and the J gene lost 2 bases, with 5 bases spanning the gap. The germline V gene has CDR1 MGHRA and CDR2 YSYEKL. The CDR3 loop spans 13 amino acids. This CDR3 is CASSQVTQETQYF. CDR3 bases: TGCGCCAGCAGCCAAGTCACACAAGAGACCCAGTACTTC.

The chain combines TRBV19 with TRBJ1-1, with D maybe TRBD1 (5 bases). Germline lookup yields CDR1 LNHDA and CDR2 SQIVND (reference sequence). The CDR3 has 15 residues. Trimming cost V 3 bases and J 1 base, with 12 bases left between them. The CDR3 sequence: CASSMPPTGNTEAFF. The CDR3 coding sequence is TGTGCCAGTAGTATGCCCCCTACAGGGAACACTGAAGCTTTCTTT.

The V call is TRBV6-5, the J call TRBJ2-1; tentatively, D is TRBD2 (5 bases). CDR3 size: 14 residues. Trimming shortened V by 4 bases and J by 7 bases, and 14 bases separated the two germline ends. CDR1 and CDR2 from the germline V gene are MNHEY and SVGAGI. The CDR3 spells CASSSTRTLNEQFF. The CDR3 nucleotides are TGTGCCAGCAGTTCCACTAGGACCTTAAATGAGCAGTTCTTC.

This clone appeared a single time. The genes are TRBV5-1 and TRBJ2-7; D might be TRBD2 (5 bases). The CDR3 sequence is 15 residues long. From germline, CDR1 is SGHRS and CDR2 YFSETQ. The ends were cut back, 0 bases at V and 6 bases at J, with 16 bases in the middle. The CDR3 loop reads CASSLDGPARAEQYF. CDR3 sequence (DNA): TGCGCCAGCAGCTTGGATGGTCCTGCGAGGGCCGAGCAGTACTTC.

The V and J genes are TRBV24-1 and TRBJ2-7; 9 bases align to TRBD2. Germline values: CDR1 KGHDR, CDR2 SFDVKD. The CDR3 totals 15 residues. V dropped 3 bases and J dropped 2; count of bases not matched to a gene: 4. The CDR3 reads CATSDNAGGAYEQYF. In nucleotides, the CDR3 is TGTGCCACCAGTGATAATGCGGGAGGGGCCTACGAGCAGTACTTC.

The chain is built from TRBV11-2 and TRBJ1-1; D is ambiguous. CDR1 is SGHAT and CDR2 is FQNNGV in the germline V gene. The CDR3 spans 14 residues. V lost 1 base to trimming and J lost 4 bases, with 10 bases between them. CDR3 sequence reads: CASSLAGPGTEAFF. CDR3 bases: TGTGCCAGCAGCTTAGCGGGTCCGGGCACTGAAGCTTTCTTT.

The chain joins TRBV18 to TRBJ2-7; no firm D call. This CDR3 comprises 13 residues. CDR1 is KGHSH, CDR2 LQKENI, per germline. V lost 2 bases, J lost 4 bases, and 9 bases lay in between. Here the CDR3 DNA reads TGTGCCAGCTCACCAGAACCCGAGTACGAGCAGTACTTC. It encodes CASSPEPEYEQYF.

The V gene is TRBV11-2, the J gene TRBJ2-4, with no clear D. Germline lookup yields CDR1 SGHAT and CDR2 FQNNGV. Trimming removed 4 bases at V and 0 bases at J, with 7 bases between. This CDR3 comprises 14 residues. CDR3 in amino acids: CASSSVLAKNIQYF. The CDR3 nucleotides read TGTGCCAGCAGCTCAGTCCTAGCCAAAAACATTCAGTACTTC.

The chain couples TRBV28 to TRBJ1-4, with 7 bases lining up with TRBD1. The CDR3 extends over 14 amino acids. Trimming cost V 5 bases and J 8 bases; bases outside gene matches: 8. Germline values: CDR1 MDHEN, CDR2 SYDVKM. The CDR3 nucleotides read TGTGCCAGCAGTACTACAGGGGTTGGGGAAAAACTGTTTTTT. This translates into CASSTTGVGEKLFF. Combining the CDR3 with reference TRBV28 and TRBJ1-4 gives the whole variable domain DVKVTQSSRYLVKRTGEKVFLECVQDMDHENMFWYRQDPGLGLRLIYFSYDVKMKEKGDIPEGYSVSREKKERFSLILESASTNQTSMYLCASSTTGVGEKLFFGSGTQLSVL.

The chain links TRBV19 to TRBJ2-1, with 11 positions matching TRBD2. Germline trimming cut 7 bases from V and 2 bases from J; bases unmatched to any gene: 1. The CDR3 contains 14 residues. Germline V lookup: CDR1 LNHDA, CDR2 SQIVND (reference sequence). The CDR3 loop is CASKLAGAYNEQFF. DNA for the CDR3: TGTGCCAGTAAACTAGCGGGAGCCTACAATGAGCAGTTCTTC. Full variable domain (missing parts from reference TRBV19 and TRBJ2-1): DGGITQSPKYLFRKEGQNVTLSCEQNLNHDAMYWYRQDPGQGLRLIYYSQIVNDFQKGDIAEGYSVSREKKESFPLTVTSAQKNPTAFYLCASKLAGAYNEQFFGPGTRLTVL.

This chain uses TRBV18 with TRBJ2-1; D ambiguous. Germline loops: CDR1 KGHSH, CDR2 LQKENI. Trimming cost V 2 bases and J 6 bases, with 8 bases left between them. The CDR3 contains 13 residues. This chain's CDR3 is CASSPYYGNEQFF. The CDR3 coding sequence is TGTGCCAGCTCACCATATTACGGCAATGAGCAGTTCTTC.

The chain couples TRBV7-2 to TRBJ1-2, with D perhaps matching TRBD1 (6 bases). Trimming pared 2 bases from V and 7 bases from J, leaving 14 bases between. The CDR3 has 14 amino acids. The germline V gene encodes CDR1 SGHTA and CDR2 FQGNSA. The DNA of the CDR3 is TGTGCCAGCAGCTTACGTCAGGGGACGACTGGCTACACCTTC. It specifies CASSLRQGTTGYTF.

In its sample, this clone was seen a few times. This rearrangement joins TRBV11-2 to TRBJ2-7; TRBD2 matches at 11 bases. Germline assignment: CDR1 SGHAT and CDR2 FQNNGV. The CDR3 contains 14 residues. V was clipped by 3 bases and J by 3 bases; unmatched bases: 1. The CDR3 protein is CASSLTSGNYEQYF. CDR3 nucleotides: TGTGCCAGCAGCTTGACTAGCGGGAACTACGAGCAGTACTTC.

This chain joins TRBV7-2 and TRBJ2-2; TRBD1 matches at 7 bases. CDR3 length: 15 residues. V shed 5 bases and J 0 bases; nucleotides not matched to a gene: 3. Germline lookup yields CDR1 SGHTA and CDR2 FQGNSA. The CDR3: CASSAQGTNTGELFF. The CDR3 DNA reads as TGTGCCAGCAGCGCACAGGGGACGAACACCGGGGAGCTGTTTTTT.

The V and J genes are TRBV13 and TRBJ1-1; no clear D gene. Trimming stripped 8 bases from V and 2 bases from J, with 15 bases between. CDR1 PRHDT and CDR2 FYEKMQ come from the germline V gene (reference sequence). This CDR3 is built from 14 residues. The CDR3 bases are TGTGCCAGCTCCCATGGAGGTGGAAACACTGAAGCTTTCTTT. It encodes CASSHGGGNTEAFF.

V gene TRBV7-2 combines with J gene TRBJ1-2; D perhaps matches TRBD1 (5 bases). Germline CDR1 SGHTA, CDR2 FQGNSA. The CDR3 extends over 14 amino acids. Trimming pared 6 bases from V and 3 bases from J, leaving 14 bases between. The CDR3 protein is CASSSAGGDYGYTF. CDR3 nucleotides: TGTGCCAGCAGTTCCGCGGGGGGGGACTATGGCTACACCTTC.

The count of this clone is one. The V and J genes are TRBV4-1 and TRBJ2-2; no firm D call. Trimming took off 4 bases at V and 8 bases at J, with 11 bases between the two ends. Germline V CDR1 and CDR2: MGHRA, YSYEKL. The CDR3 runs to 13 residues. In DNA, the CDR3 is TGCGCCAGCAGCCTGTCGGGTGTTGGGGAGCTGTTTTTT. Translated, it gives CASSLSGVGELFF.

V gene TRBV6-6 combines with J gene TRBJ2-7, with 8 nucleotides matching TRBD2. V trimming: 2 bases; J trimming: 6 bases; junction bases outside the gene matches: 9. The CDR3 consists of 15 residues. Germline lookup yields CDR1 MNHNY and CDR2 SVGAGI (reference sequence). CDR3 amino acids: CASSYVAGYLSEQYF. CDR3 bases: TGTGCCAGCAGTTACGTAGCGGGATATCTCTCCGAGCAGTACTTC.

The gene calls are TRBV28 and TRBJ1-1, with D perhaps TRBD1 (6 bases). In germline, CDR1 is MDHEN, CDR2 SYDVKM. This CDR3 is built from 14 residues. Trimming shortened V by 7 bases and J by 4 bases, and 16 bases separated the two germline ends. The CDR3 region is CASTTGIGVTEAFF. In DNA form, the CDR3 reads TGTGCCAGCACCACAGGGATCGGGGTCACTGAAGCTTTCTTT.

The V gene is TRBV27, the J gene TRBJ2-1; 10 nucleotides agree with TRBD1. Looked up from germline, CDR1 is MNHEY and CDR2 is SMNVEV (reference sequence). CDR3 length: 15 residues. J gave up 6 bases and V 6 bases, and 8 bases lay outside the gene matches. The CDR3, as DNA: TGTGCCAGCAGGCCCGACAGGGGGCTTGGCAATGAGCAGTTCTTC. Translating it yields CASRPDRGLGNEQFF.

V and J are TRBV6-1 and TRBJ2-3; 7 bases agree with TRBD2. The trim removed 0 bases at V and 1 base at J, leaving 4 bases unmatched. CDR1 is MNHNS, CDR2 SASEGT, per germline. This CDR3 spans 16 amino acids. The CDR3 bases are TGTGCCAGCAGTGAAGCGCCTAGCGGCGGCACAGATACGCAGTATTTT. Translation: CASSEAPSGGTDTQYF.

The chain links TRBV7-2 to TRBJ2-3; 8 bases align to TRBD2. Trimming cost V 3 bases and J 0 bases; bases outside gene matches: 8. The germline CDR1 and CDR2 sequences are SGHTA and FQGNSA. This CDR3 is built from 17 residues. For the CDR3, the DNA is TGTGCCAGCAGCTTTTCTTTCGGACTAGCCAGCACAGATACGCAGTATTTT. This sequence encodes CASSFSFGLASTDTQYF.

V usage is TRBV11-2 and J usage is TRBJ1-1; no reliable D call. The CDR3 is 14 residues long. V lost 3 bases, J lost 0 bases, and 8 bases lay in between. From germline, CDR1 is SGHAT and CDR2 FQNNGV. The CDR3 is CASSFLTLNTEAFF. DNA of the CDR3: TGTGCCAGCAGCTTCCTGACACTGAACACTGAAGCTTTCTTT.